This T cell receptor (beta chain) was recovered during a study of T cell responses to AZD1222 COVID-19 vaccine. The V gene's germline CDR1 is SEHNR and CDR2 FQNEAQ (reference sequence). The CDR3 sequence is 15 residues long. V dropped 7 bases and J dropped 2; count of bases not matched to a gene: 9. This clone was seen only once. The data were produced by immunoSEQ multiplex PCR, yet TCRdb's version contains in-frame clones alone and is incomplete. The repertoire includes about 130,000 clones, about 87% of them detected once, and under 7% sits in the top ten. The rearrangement joins TRBV7-9 to TRBJ2-3; TRBD2 aligns across 7 bases. The source is an adult in good health. The sample was peripheral blood, taken on day 0 of AZD1222 vaccination. The CDR3 reads CASTPNGRATDTQYF. CDR3 DNA: TGTGCCAGCACCCCAAATGGGAGGGCCACAGATACGCAGTATTTT.